These T cell receptor beta chains were read from a single sample in a study of blood T cell repertoires in COVID-19. Profiling relied on immunoSEQ multiplex PCR, and the TCRdb table lists in-frame clones only, not all of them. The sample contains around 180,000 clones, less than 90% of which appear only once. The sample was peripheral blood. These receptors were obtained from a man between 65 and 85 years old with active or convalescent COVID-19. Both conserved end residues are part of each CDR3. Each record gives: clone size, J gene, D gene, V gene, CDR3 DNA, CDR3 protein. D genes are given only for firm matches. Size is stated for part of the rows, as once, few or many counts, or as a class when the clone is expanded.

size: .
J: TRBJ2-1
D: .
V: TRBV29-1
DNA: TGCAGCGTAACGCCACTTGCGGGCTTAAATTACAATGAGCAGTTCTTC
CDR3: CSVTPLAGLNYNEQFF

size: .
J: TRBJ1-6
D: .
V: TRBV3-1/TRBV3-2
DNA: TGTGCCAGCAGCCAAACGGGGGGCGTCTCCCATTCACCCCTCCACTTT
CDR3: CASSQTGGVSHSPLHF

size: .
J: TRBJ1-4
D: TRBD1
V: TRBV4-3
DNA: TGCGCCAGCAGCCAAGATGGGAGATACAGGGGGACTGAAAAACTGTTTTTT
CDR3: CASSQDGRYRGTEKLFF

size: .
J: TRBJ2-3
D: .
V: TRBV7-9
DNA: TGTGCCAGCAACCGGGTCTGGGGCAGCACCACAGATACGCAGTATTTT
CDR3: CASNRVWGSTTDTQYF

size: once
J: TRBJ1-5
D: .
V: TRBV11-2
DNA: TGTGCCAGCAGCCCATACGAGAATCAGCCCCAGCATTTT
CDR3: CASSPYENQPQHF

size: .
J: TRBJ2-4
D: TRBD1
V: TRBV20-1
DNA: TGCAGTGCTAGTAGGGACAGGAACCTAGCCAAAAACATTCAGTACTTC
CDR3: CSASRDRNLAKNIQYF

size: .
J: TRBJ2-7
D: .
V: TRBV19
DNA: TGTGCCAGTAGTATATACGGGGGGCCCTACGAGCAGTACTTC
CDR3: CASSIYGGPYEQYF

size: .
J: TRBJ1-4
D: .
V: TRBV7-8
DNA: TGTGCCAGCAGGGGGGCCTTTAATGAAAAACTGTTTTTT
CDR3: CASRGAFNEKLFF

size: .
J: TRBJ1-1
D: .
V: TRBV11-2
DNA: TGTGCCAGCAGCAGAATTGATCGGGGGGCGGATAACACTGAAGCTTTCTTT
CDR3: CASSRIDRGADNTEAFF

size: .
J: TRBJ1-1
D: TRBD1
V: TRBV7-2
DNA: TGTGCCAGCAGCTTAGATCGGGGACAGGTGGGGAACACTGAAGCTTTCTTT
CDR3: CASSLDRGQVGNTEAFF

size: .
J: TRBJ2-4
D: .
V: TRBV28
DNA: TGTGCCAGCAGCCCTCAGGGGCTCAAAAACATTCAGTACTTC
CDR3: CASSPQGLKNIQYF

size: .
J: TRBJ2-7
D: TRBD1
V: TRBV9
DNA: TGTGCCAGCAGCGCAGGACAGGGGGGTTCCTACGAGCAGTACTTC
CDR3: CASSAGQGGSYEQYF

size: .
J: TRBJ2-6
D: .
V: TRBV15
DNA: TGTGCCACCAGCCTCGGGAGAGGGGTAGGGGCCAACGTCCTGACTTTC
CDR3: CATSLGRGVGANVLTF

size: .
J: TRBJ1-4
D: TRBD1
V: TRBV19
DNA: TGTGCCAGTAGTTTGACAGGGGAGAATGAAAAACTGTTTTTT
CDR3: CASSLTGENEKLFF

size: .
J: TRBJ2-5
D: TRBD2
V: TRBV4-1
DNA: TGCGCCAGCAGCCCTACGGGGTCCATAGCGGGGATCCAACAAGAGACCCAGTACTTC
CDR3: CASSPTGSIAGIQQETQYF

size: once
J: TRBJ1-1
D: .
V: TRBV3-1/TRBV3-2
DNA: TGTGCCAGCAGCTCGGCAGGGTCGAACACTGAAGCTTTCTTT
CDR3: CASSSAGSNTEAFF

size: few
J: TRBJ1-1
D: TRBD1
V: TRBV6-5
DNA: TGTGCCAGCAGTTATTCAGGGGGTGACACTGAAGCTTTCTTT
CDR3: CASSYSGGDTEAFF

size: few
J: TRBJ1-4
D: .
V: TRBV11-2
DNA: TGTGCCAGCAGCTCAGCTCAGGGTGGCACTAATGAAAAACTGTTTTTT
CDR3: CASSSAQGGTNEKLFF

size: .
J: TRBJ2-7
D: TRBD1
V: TRBV28
DNA: TGTGCCAGCAGTTCCCCGGGACAGGGGGCAACGGGACTAGCGTACGAGCAGTACTTC
CDR3: CASSSPGQGATGLAYEQYF

size: .
J: TRBJ2-1
D: TRBD2
V: TRBV5-4
DNA: TGTGCCAGCAGCTTGGGGGCTAGCGGACCTTACAATGAGCAGTTCTTC
CDR3: CASSLGASGPYNEQFF

size: .
J: TRBJ2-7
D: .
V: TRBV7-6
DNA: TGTGCCAGCAGCCCGGGGGTGGCATCCTACTACGAGCAGTACTTC
CDR3: CASSPGVASYYEQYF

size: .
J: TRBJ1-2
D: TRBD1
V: TRBV7-2
DNA: TGTGCCAGCAGCTTAGGCGGACAGGGGGCTTATGGCTACACCTTC
CDR3: CASSLGGQGAYGYTF

size: .
J: TRBJ2-1
D: TRBD2
V: TRBV4-3
DNA: TGCGCCAGCAGCCAAGTTTTGGCGGGGGGGCCGGTGGAGCAGTTCTTC
CDR3: CASSQVLAGGPVEQFF

size: .
J: TRBJ1-4
D: TRBD1
V: TRBV28
DNA: TGTGCCAGCAGTAAAGACAGGGGTTATGATGAAAAACTGTTTTTT
CDR3: CASSKDRGYDEKLFF

size: .
J: TRBJ2-1
D: TRBD2
V: TRBV18
DNA: TGTGCCAGCTCACCACCGAGGGCCCCTAGCGGGGGTTACAATGAGCAGTTCTTC
CDR3: CASSPPRAPSGGYNEQFF

size: .
J: TRBJ1-5
D: .
V: TRBV6-2/TRBV6-3
DNA: TGTGCCAGCAGTTACAGCAGGGGACTAAGCAATCAGCCCCAGCATTTT
CDR3: CASSYSRGLSNQPQHF

size: .
J: TRBJ2-1
D: .
V: TRBV23-1
DNA: TGCGCCAGCAGCCCGGGACACCTGATCTTC
CDR3: CASSPGHLIF

size: .
J: TRBJ2-1
D: TRBD2
V: TRBV28
DNA: TGTGCCAGCACCCCTCGGACTAGCGGGGGCTACAATGAGCAGTTCTTC
CDR3: CASTPRTSGGYNEQFF

size: .
J: TRBJ2-5
D: TRBD1
V: TRBV25-1
DNA: TGTGCCAGCAGTGAAAGGACAGGGCAAGAGACCCAGTACTTC
CDR3: CASSERTGQETQYF

size: .
J: TRBJ2-3
D: .
V: TRBV7-9
DNA: TGTGCCAGCAGCGTAGACAGTAGCACAGATACGCAGTATTTT
CDR3: CASSVDSSTDTQYF

size: .
J: TRBJ1-2
D: .
V: TRBV29-1
DNA: TGCAGCGGCGCGGGGGGGGAAAATGGCTACACCTTC
CDR3: CSGAGGENGYTF

size: .
J: TRBJ2-1
D: TRBD2
V: TRBV14
DNA: TGTGCCAGCAGCCAAGACCCGGGACTAGCGGTTCATGAGCAGTTCTTC
CDR3: CASSQDPGLAVHEQFF

size: .
J: TRBJ2-3
D: TRBD2
V: TRBV29-1
DNA: TGCAGCGTTGAAGGACAACTGTCGGCTAGCGGATACACAGATACGCAGTATTTT
CDR3: CSVEGQLSASGYTDTQYF

size: .
J: TRBJ2-5
D: .
V: TRBV9
DNA: TGTGCCAGCAGCAAATGGGCGGGAGAGACCCAGTACTTC
CDR3: CASSKWAGETQYF

size: .
J: TRBJ2-5
D: .
V: TRBV5-4
DNA: TGTGCCTGGGAGTCGGGGGAGACCCAGTACTTC
CDR3: CAWESGETQYF

size: .
J: TRBJ2-7
D: .
V: TRBV4-1
DNA: TGCGCCAGTAGCCAGAGGTTAACAAATGGTGAGCAGTACTTC
CDR3: CASSQRLTNGEQYF

size: .
J: TRBJ1-3
D: .
V: TRBV2
DNA: TGTGCCAGCATCCTAGACAGAGTTGGAAACACCATATATTTT
CDR3: CASILDRVGNTIYF

size: .
J: TRBJ2-7
D: TRBD2
V: TRBV28
DNA: TGTGCCAGCAGTTTATGGGGGGGGAGCGGGGTACAGTACTTC
CDR3: CASSLWGGSGVQYF

size: .
J: TRBJ2-1
D: TRBD1
V: TRBV5-1
DNA: TGCGCCAGCAGCTCCGGGACAGGTACGGGCAATGAGCAGTTCTTC
CDR3: CASSSGTGTGNEQFF

size: .
J: TRBJ2-2
D: .
V: TRBV3-1/TRBV3-2
DNA: TGTGCCAGCAGCCTCGGACTCAACACCGGGGAGCTGTTTTTT
CDR3: CASSLGLNTGELFF

size: .
J: TRBJ2-1
D: TRBD2
V: TRBV19
DNA: TGTGCCAGTAGTAGCGGGAGGACCCCCAATGAGCAGTTCTTC
CDR3: CASSSGRTPNEQFF

size: once
J: TRBJ1-2
D: TRBD1
V: TRBV5-6
DNA: TGTGCCAGCAGCTCCAGGACAGGGAGCTATGGCTACACCTTC
CDR3: CASSSRTGSYGYTF